This paragraph reports one T cell receptor (beta chain). This sample is part of a study of blood T cell repertoires in COVID-19. At the level of the study: Some COVID-19 samples were acute and others convalescent; all came from the United States, Italy and Spain.

Authors' data handling: Nucleated cell counts were estimated from reference gene primer amplification. Clones were sequenced by immunoSEQ multiplex PCR, and TCRdb holds only the in-frame ones, with some missing. Clone size and V and J calls were adopted from that table, with D and trimming inferred from the DNA. The repertoire holds about 210,000 clones, roughly 86% seen once, with 9.5% to 15% in the top ten. The CDR3 contains 19 residues. Germline V CDR1 and CDR2: SGHTA, FQGNSA. The V and J ends lost 6 bases and 0 bases, in that order; junction bases with no gene match: 19. The clonotype was recovered from a woman aged 40-49 years with acute or convalescent COVID-19. The sequencing input was peripheral blood. V gene TRBV7-2 combines with J gene TRBJ1-1, with 7 bases fitting TRBD1. This chain's CDR3 is CASRKNRQGLFGLNTEAFF. In DNA, the CDR3 is TGTGCCAGCAGAAAAAATCGACAGGGTTTATTTGGGTTGAACACTGAAGCTTTCTTT.